This is a list of T cell receptor beta chains from one sample in a study of blood T cell repertoires in COVID-19. The data were produced by immunoSEQ multiplex PCR, yet TCRdb's version contains in-frame clones alone and is incomplete. The sample includes tens of thousands of clones, around 83% of them seen just once. Material for sequencing was peripheral blood. These receptors all come from a human donor with acute or convalescent COVID-19. The donor label of this sample is uncertain. The CDR3 runs from the conserved cysteine through the conserved F or W.

J,V,CDR3
TRBJ1-1,TRBV3-1/TRBV3-2,CASSQDGGPGQRMNTEAFF
TRBJ2-2,TRBV11-2,CASSFAGELFF
TRBJ2-3,TRBV5-1,CASSLVGLRRGRADTQYF
TRBJ2-5,TRBV6-6,CASSNGLAGVATQYF
TRBJ1-1,TRBV30,CAWGRGLDTEAFF
TRBJ1-3,TRBV3-1/TRBV3-2,CASNIGNTIYF
TRBJ2-7,TRBV2,CASSSGILSYEQYF
TRBJ2-3,TRBV30,CAWSRGVRSTDTQYF
TRBJ1-5,TRBV6-5,CASSYSGHNQPQHF
TRBJ2-5,TRBV15,CATSSGQGVETQYF
TRBJ1-2,TRBV28,CASSRTAQTGYGYTF
TRBJ2-3,TRBV7-3,CASSVTGTAITDTQYF
TRBJ2-1,TRBV29-1,CSFTGTSGNNEQFF
TRBJ1-1,TRBV6-2/TRBV6-3,CASSYVPFEAFF
TRBJ2-3,TRBV5-8,CASSLLASGTDTQYF
TRBJ2-2,TRBV4-2,CASSPNPGTNTGELFF
TRBJ1-6,TRBV5-4,CASSLQGANSPLHF
TRBJ2-1,TRBV7-9,CASSLQGTEQFF
TRBJ1-2,TRBV9,CASSLGRYGYTF
TRBJ2-3,TRBV5-1,CASSLGTQGTDTQYF
TRBJ2-7,TRBV7-2,CASSAITRGEQYF
TRBJ2-3,TRBV10-3,CAISNRPTSDTQYF
TRBJ1-1,TRBV9,CASSPPNANTEAFF
TRBJ1-2,TRBV6-5,CASLGRGQYGGYTF
TRBJ2-1,TRBV9,CASSVEADRDEQFF
TRBJ2-3,TRBV5-4,CASSLVGGATDTQYF
TRBJ2-5,TRBV3-1/TRBV3-2,CASSQGQAGGQTQYF
TRBJ2-1,TRBV13,CASSRLAGTYNEQFF
TRBJ2-3,TRBV9,CASSVGTSGTDTQYF
TRBJ2-5,TRBV7-8,CASSETGTSYSETQYF
TRBJ2-7,TRBV3-1/TRBV3-2,CASSYTSGGAYEQYF
TRBJ2-3,TRBV29-1,CSAQTSTDTQYF
TRBJ2-6,TRBV2,CASRAEGRGANVLTF
TRBJ2-2,TRBV2,CASSEVAGSNTGELFF
TRBJ2-7,TRBV11-3,CASSLSGPYEQYF
TRBJ1-2,TRBV5-4,CASSLGIQGGSNYGYTF
TRBJ1-5,TRBV6-5,CASSLSGGSNQPQHF
TRBJ1-4,TRBV6-5,CASSYPRAANEKLFF
TRBJ2-7,TRBV21-1,CASSKRGGEQYF
TRBJ1-2,TRBV3-1/TRBV3-2,CASSQEPGYGYTF
TRBJ2-2,TRBV6-2/TRBV6-3,CASSRRDRGTGELFF
TRBJ2-7,TRBV28,CASSLPLLTGEQYF
TRBJ2-7,TRBV12-2,CASRLAIGTGDRGPHYEQYF
TRBJ1-3,TRBV2,CASSNSIPGNTIYF
TRBJ2-3,TRBV4-1,CASSRQNQQSTDTQYF
TRBJ2-3,TRBV2,CASSELGGTWTGQDTDTQYF
TRBJ1-5,TRBV30,CAWTSGGTVSNQPQHF
TRBJ2-2,TRBV18,CASSPGTGATGELFF
TRBJ2-3,TRBV18,CASSPISSTDTQYF
TRBJ1-3,TRBV18,CASSPSLGTRSGNTIYF
TRBJ1-5,TRBV5-1,CASSLAGQGNQPQHF
TRBJ2-4,TRBV13,CASSLEFGLAGGPTAKNIQYF
TRBJ2-1,TRBV11-3,CASSLDPSGSDNEQFF
TRBJ1-2,TRBV7-9,CASSLGGAEKGYGYTF